The 3 T cell receptor beta chains below were found in one sample sequenced in a study of blood T cell repertoires in COVID-19. Sequencing used immunoSEQ multiplex PCR; TCRdb keeps in-frame clones, though not all of them. In the table there are approximately 25,000 clones, 72% of which are singletons. Sequencing input: peripheral blood. These receptors all stem from a woman aged 80 or over with acute or convalescent COVID-19.

J is TRBJ2-7 and V is TRBV15; D remains ambiguous. The CDR3 totals 14 residues. The germline V gene has CDR1 LNHNV and CDR2 YYDKDF (reference sequence). Deletions cut 0 bases from V and 1 base from J, with 7 bases between. For the CDR3, the DNA is TGTGCCACCAGCAGAGATACCACTTCCTACGAGCAGTACTTC. Translating it yields CATSRDTTSYEQYF.

This clone occurred a few times. J is TRBJ1-1 and V is TRBV10-3; TRBD1 matches at 9 bases. Germline lookup yields CDR1 ENHRY and CDR2 SYGVKD. V shed 6 bases and J 2 bases; nucleotides not matched to a gene: 4. This CDR3 is built from 14 residues. This CDR3 reads CAIRTGGRNTEAFF. As DNA, the CDR3 is TGTGCCATCAGGACAGGGGGAAGAAACACTGAAGCTTTCTTT.

This chain connects TRBV7-9 to TRBJ2-2; no firm D call. The CDR3 loop spans 14 amino acids. Germline loops: CDR1 SEHNR, CDR2 FQNEAQ (reference sequence). The V and J ends lost 5 bases and 7 bases respectively, with 14 bases between them. In DNA form, the CDR3 reads TGTGCCAGCAGCGTCGACATAGTAAACGGGGAGCTGTTTTTT. It translates to CASSVDIVNGELFF.